A single sample is the source of the 23 T cell receptor beta chains below, sequenced in a study of blood T cell repertoires in COVID-19 (dated by TCRdb to 2019 to 2021). Libraries were constructed by the immunoSEQ multiplex PCR assay. What TCRdb holds here is the immuneACCESS table cut down to in-frame rearrangements. Part of the clones is not present; checked against another copy, under half of the missing clones reflect an unresolved V gene, and the others are unexplained. Counted in this sample were about 180,000 clones; approximately 85% of them appeared once. Over 2.5% of the sample comes from the top ten. Sequencing input: peripheral blood. These receptors originate from a man in his sixties with acute or convalescent COVID-19.

This rearrangement joins TRBV9 to TRBJ1-4; TRBD1 is a possible D gene (6 bases). CDR3 size: 15 residues. Trimming removed 1 base at V and 4 bases at J, with 11 bases between. CDR1 is SGDLS, CDR2 YYNGEE, per germline. The CDR3 is CASSVRTAYNEKLFF. For the CDR3, the DNA is TGTGCCAGCAGCGTAAGGACAGCCTATAATGAAAAACTGTTTTTT.

The chain is built from TRBV7-2 and TRBJ2-7, with 7 bases aligning to TRBD2. Trimming at V came to 1 base and at J to 6 bases, leaving 9 bases not matched to a gene. The germline V gene has CDR1 SGHTA and CDR2 FQGNSA. This CDR3 is 15 amino acids long. The CDR3 coding sequence is TGTGCCAGCAGCTTAGGCCTCAGCGGGGTAAGCGAGCAGTACTTC. Translation gives CASSLGLSGVSEQYF.

The chain links TRBV6-5 to TRBJ2-2; TRBD1 might be the D (5 bases). V was trimmed by 5 bases and J by 6 bases, leaving 10 bases between them. The germline V gene encodes CDR1 MNHEY and CDR2 SVGAGI. This CDR3 spans 13 amino acids. In nucleotides, the CDR3 is TGTGCCAGCAGTAACAGGTTCCCCGGGGAGCTGTTTTTT. Its protein is CASSNRFPGELFF.

Only one count was recorded for this clone. The chain employs TRBV28 and TRBJ2-1, with D possibly matching TRBD2 (5 bases). Germline CDR1 is MDHEN and CDR2 is SYDVKM. V was shortened by 7 bases and J by 2 bases, with 21 bases between the two germline ends. CDR3 length: 17 amino acids. The CDR3 DNA is TGTGCCAGCAACCTTGTAGCGCCAAGTTCTCCCTACAATGAGCAGTTCTTC. As protein: CASNLVAPSSPYNEQFF.

V gene TRBV28 combines with J gene TRBJ2-1; 10 nucleotides line up with TRBD2. The CDR3 runs to 18 residues. Germline V gene lookup returns CDR1 MDHEN and CDR2 SYDVKM. The ends lost 2 bases at V and 0 bases at J; junction bases unmatched: 7. DNA of the CDR3: TGTGCCAGCAGTTTAAGACTAGCGGGTGGGGGCTCCTACAATGAGCAGTTCTTC. This encodes CASSLRLAGGGSYNEQFF.

The chain uses TRBV2 and TRBJ1-2; 8 bases are a match to TRBD1. Trimming at V came to 8 bases and at J to 6 bases, leaving 11 bases not matched to a gene. The CDR3 loop spans 14 amino acids. Germline CDR1 and CDR2: SNHLY and FYNNEI. The CDR3 DNA is TGTGCCAGCGCCCCCGGGACAGGATGGGATGGCTACACCTTC. This encodes CASAPGTGWDGYTF. The full variable domain, its missing parts supplied by reference TRBV2 and TRBJ1-2, is EPEVTQTPSHQVTQMGQEVILRCVPISNHLYFYWYRQILGQKVEFLVSFYNNEISEKSEIFDDQFSVERPDGSNFTLKIRSTKLEDSAMYFCASAPGTGWDGYTFGSGTRLTVV.

The V call is TRBV3-1 (or the pseudogene TRBV3-2), the J call TRBJ1-5; 7 nucleotides align to TRBD1. The CDR3 spans 13 residues. The ends lost 5 bases at V and 6 bases at J; junction bases unmatched: 4. Germline V lookup: CDR1 LGHDT, CDR2 YNNKEL (reference sequence). This CDR3 reads CASSRQGGQPQHF. The CDR3 nucleotides are TGTGCCAGCAGCAGACAGGGCGGTCAGCCCCAGCATTTT.

This sequence joins TRBV19 and TRBJ1-2; TRBD1 matches at 11 bases. CDR3 length equals 13 residues. Germline V gene data show CDR1 as LNHDA and CDR2 as SQIVND (reference sequence). V was clipped by 6 bases and J by 6 bases; unmatched bases: 3. CDR3 amino acids: CASSGTGGDGYTF. CDR3 nucleotide sequence: TGTGCCAGTAGCGGGACAGGGGGTGATGGCTACACCTTC.

J is TRBJ1-4 and V is TRBV5-1; TRBD1 aligns across 7 bases. The CDR3 totals 14 residues. With V trimmed by 4 bases and J by 8 bases, 8 bases remained unmatched. In germline, CDR1 is SGHRS, CDR2 YFSETQ. In DNA form, the CDR3 reads TGCGCCAGCAGCCCTGCAGGGGGACTCGAAAAACTGTTTTTT. This sequence encodes CASSPAGGLEKLFF.

Comments on this clone: Compared with germline, one end of the junction differs, possibly owing to a read error. The chain combines TRBV12-3 or TRBV12-4 with TRBJ2-1; tentative D call: TRBD2 (5 bases). CDR3 length: 11 amino acids. The CDR3 DNA reads TGTGCCAGCAGTCTAGCCTATGAGCAGTTCTTC. Its protein is CASSLAYEQFF.

The genes are TRBV6-5 and TRBJ2-5; 10 bases agree with TRBD1. CDR1 MNHEY and CDR2 SVGAGI come from the germline V gene. V lost 6 bases, J lost 4 bases, and 5 bases stayed unmatched. This CDR3 has 14 amino acids. The CDR3 protein is CASRSGTGAETQYF. In DNA, the CDR3 is TGTGCCAGCAGATCCGGGACAGGGGCAGAGACCCAGTACTTC.

The chain has TRBV5-1 and TRBJ2-1, with 7 bases fitting TRBD1. Germline assignment: CDR1 SGHRS and CDR2 YFSETQ. This CDR3 region has 16 residues. The ends lost 2 bases at V and 4 bases at J; junction bases unmatched: 9. CDR3 DNA sequence: TGCGCCAGCAGCTTACGGACAGGCGTCTTGTACAATGAGCAGTTCTTC. Protein sequence: CASSLRTGVLYNEQFF.

J is TRBJ2-7 and V is TRBV7-9, with 7 nucleotides matching TRBD2. Germline V gene data show CDR1 as SEHNR and CDR2 as FQNEAQ (reference sequence). The CDR3 covers 15 residues. V gave up 0 bases and J gave up 4 bases; unmatched junction bases: 6. The CDR3 is CASSLAGGPAYEQYF. DNA for the CDR3: TGTGCCAGCAGCTTAGCGGGAGGGCCTGCGTACGAGCAGTACTTC.

The V call is TRBV7-8, the J call TRBJ2-7; 8 nucleotides match TRBD2. This CDR3 comprises 15 residues. The trim removed 1 base at V and 0 bases at J, leaving 2 bases unmatched. Germline CDR1 SGHVS, CDR2 FQNEAQ. The CDR3 loop reads CASSLGTSGSYEQYF. CDR3 in DNA: TGTGCCAGCAGCTTAGGAACTAGCGGCTCCTACGAGCAGTACTTC. The entire variable domain, with the rest obtained from reference TRBV7-8 and TRBJ2-7, is as follows: GAGVSQSPRYKVAKRGQDVALRCDPISGHVSLFWYQQALGQGPEFLTYFQNEAQLDKSGLPSDRFFAERPEGSVSTLKIQRTQQEDSAVYLCASSLGTSGSYEQYFGPGTRLTVT.

This clone has more than one count but fewer than ten. The rearrangement joins TRBV21-1 to TRBJ1-2. TRBV21-1 counts as a pseudogene. The CDR3 spans 15 residues. CDR3 sequence: CASSKGEGEWCGYTF. The CDR3 DNA is TGTGCCAGCAGCAAAGGGGAGGGGGAATGGTGTGGCTACACCTTC.

This chain uses TRBV4-1 with TRBJ2-7; TRBD1 agrees at 8 bases. The V gene's germline CDR1 is MGHRA and CDR2 YSYEKL. After removal of 3 bases from V and 1 base from J, the junction contained 5 bases not matched to a gene. The CDR3 is 15 amino acids. The CDR3 DNA follows: TGCGCCAGCAGCCAGAGGACAGGGATTTCCTACGAGCAGTACTTC. This codes for CASSQRTGISYEQYF.

The gene calls are TRBV7-2 and TRBJ2-1; 8 nucleotides line up with TRBD2. Germline CDR1 is SGHTA and CDR2 is FQGNSA. Trimming removed 3 bases from V and 3 bases from J; junction bases left unmatched: 7. CDR3 length: 16 residues. The CDR3 loop reads CASSFTGTSGYNEQFF. CDR3 nucleotide sequence: TGTGCCAGCAGCTTTACCGGGACTAGTGGCTACAATGAGCAGTTCTTC.

This clone was seen once. Other DNA sequences in the same sample also yield this CDR3. The V gene is TRBV5-5, the J gene TRBJ1-6; the match to TRBD1 covers 10 bases. CDR1 and CDR2 (germline): SGHKS, YYEKEE (reference sequence). The V gene end was trimmed by 4 bases and the J gene end by 7 bases; junction bases not matched to a gene: 5. This CDR3 region has 15 residues. CDR3 sequence: CASSLVGQGNSPLHF. CDR3 coding DNA: TGTGCCAGCAGCCTGGTGGGACAGGGGAATTCACCCCTCCACTTT.

The genes are TRBV4-3 and TRBJ2-2; TRBD2 agrees at 10 bases. Germline trimming cut 2 bases from V and 3 bases from J; bases unmatched to any gene: 0. In germline, CDR1 is LGHNA, CDR2 YSLEER. The CDR3 length is 15 residues. The CDR3 sequence is CASSQLAGDTGELFF. Written as DNA, the CDR3 is TGCGCCAGCAGCCAACTAGCGGGAGACACCGGGGAGCTGTTTTTT.

A few counts support this clone. The V and J genes are TRBV28 and TRBJ1-5; the match to TRBD1 covers 9 bases. Trimming took 4 bases from V and 5 from J; bases not matched to a gene: 3. The CDR3 covers 14 residues. CDR1 and CDR2 (germline): MDHEN, SYDVKM. The DNA for the CDR3 is TGTGCCAGCAGTTCCTACAGGGGGCATCAGCCCCAGCATTTT. Its protein is CASSSYRGHQPQHF.

The J gene is TRBJ2-2, the V gene TRBV29-1; the match to TRBD2 covers 11 bases. From germline, CDR1 is SQVTM and CDR2 ANQGSEA. V gave up 2 bases and J gave up 5 bases; unmatched junction bases: 7. This CDR3 has 16 amino acids. CDR3 residues: CSVEPSTSGRTGELFF. The CDR3 DNA sequence: TGCAGCGTTGAACCATCTACTAGCGGGAGAACCGGGGAGCTGTTTTTT.

The gene calls are TRBV7-2 and TRBJ2-1; TRBD2 aligns across 13 bases. V shed 5 bases, J shed 7 bases, and the junction held 8 bases outside the gene matches. CDR1 SGHTA and CDR2 FQGNSA come from the germline V gene. The CDR3 spans 16 residues. The CDR3 DNA sequence: TGTGCCAGCAGCCCTAAGGGACTAGCGGGATCGAATGAGCAGTTCTTC. This sequence encodes CASSPKGLAGSNEQFF.

This clone was found a few times. V and J are TRBV5-1 and TRBJ1-2; tentatively, D is TRBD1 (5 bases). Deletions cut 5 bases from V and 6 bases from J, with 14 bases between. Per germline, CDR1 SGHRS and CDR2 YFSETQ. The CDR3 spans 13 residues. The CDR3 sequence: CASSSGNVNGYTF. Written as DNA, the CDR3 is TGCGCCAGCAGTTCAGGGAACGTCAATGGCTACACCTTC.